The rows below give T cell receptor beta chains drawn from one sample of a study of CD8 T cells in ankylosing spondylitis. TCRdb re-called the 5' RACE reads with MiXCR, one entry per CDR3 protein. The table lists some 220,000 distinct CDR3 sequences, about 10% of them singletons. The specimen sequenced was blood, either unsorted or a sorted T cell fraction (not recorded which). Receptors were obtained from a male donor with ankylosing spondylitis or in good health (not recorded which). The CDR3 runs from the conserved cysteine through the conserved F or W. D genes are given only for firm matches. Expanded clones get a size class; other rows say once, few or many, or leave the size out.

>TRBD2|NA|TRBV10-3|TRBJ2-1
TGTGCCATCAGTACACTAGCGGGGGGGCTCAATGAGCAGTTCTTC
CAISTLAGGLNEQFF
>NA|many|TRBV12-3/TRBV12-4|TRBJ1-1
TGTGCCAGCAGTTCCCGGGTGCGGACTGAAGCTTTCTTT
CASSSRVRTEAFF
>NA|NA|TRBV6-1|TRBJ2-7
TGTGCCAGCACTCCCTCGGGACCAAAGCAGTACTTC
CASTPSGPKQYF
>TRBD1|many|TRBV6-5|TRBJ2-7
TGTGCCAGCAGTTACTCGCAGGACAGGGAGGACGAGCAGTACTTC
CASSYSQDREDEQYF
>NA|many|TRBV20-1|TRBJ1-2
TGCAGTGCTAGAGATTGGGGGCTAGGGGACTATGGCTACACCTTC
CSARDWGLGDYGYTF
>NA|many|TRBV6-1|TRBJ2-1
TGTGCCAGCAGAGTGGCGGGGGCAGGGGATGAGCAGTTCTTC
CASRVAGAGDEQFF
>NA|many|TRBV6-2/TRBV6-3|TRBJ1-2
TGTGCCAGCAGTTACTCTATTTCAGGGGACGGCTACACCTTC
CASSYSISGDGYTF
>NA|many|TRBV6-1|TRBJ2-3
TGTGCCAGCAAACAAGCCGGGGCAGATACGCAGTATTTT
CASKQAGADTQYF
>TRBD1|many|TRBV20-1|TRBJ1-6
TGCAGTGCTATCCACGGGACAGGCTATAATTCACCCCTCCACTTT
CSAIHGTGYNSPLHF
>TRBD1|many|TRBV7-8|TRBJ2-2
TGTGCCAGCAGCCCTCACGGGACAGTTAACACCGGGGAGCTGTTTTTT
CASSPHGTVNTGELFF
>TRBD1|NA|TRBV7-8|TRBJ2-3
TGTGCCAGCAGCCCGCCCCAAGGGGGCGCGGATACGCAGTATTTT
CASSPPQGGADTQYF
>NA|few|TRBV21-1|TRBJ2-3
TGTGCCAGCAGCACTCGGGGCGGACTAGCGGGAGAAAAAAATACGCAGTATTTT
CASSTRGGLAGEKNTQYF
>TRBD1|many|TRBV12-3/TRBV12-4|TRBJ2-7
TGTGCCAGCACCCCGGGACAGGGGGCCTACGAGCAGTACTTC
CASTPGQGAYEQYF
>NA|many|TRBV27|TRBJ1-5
TGTGCCAGCAGTTTACTGGGCAATCAGCCCCAGCATTTT
CASSLLGNQPQHF
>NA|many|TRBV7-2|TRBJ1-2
TGTGCCAGCAGCTTAGAAGCAGCGAGCTACACCTTC
CASSLEAASYTF
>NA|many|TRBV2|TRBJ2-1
TGTGCCAGCACAGCGGGACAAACCTACAATGAGCAGTTCTTC
CASTAGQTYNEQFF
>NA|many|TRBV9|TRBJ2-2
TGTGCCAGCAGCGCCGGAGCCGGGGAGCTGTTTTTT
CASSAGAGELFF
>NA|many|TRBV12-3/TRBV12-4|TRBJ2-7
TGTGCCAGCAGTTTACTGGACAGGAGGGACGAGCAGTACTTC
CASSLLDRRDEQYF
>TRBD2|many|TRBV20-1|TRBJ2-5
TGCAGTGCTAGAGTTCTCGGGGGGGCTACTCAAGAGACCCAGTACTTC
CSARVLGGATQETQYF
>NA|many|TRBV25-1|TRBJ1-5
TGTGCCAGCAGTGAACAGTATAGCAATCAGCCCCAGCATTTT
CASSEQYSNQPQHF
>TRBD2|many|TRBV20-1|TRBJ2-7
TGCAGTGCTAGAGGCGGGAGCTCCTACGAGCAGTACTTC
CSARGGSSYEQYF
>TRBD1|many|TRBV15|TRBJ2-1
TGTGCCACCAGCAGAGACTTGACAGGGGCTGAGCAGTTCTTC
CATSRDLTGAEQFF
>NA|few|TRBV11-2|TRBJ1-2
TGTGCCAGCAGCCGGGGCGTGTTCTATGGCTACACCTTC
CASSRGVFYGYTF
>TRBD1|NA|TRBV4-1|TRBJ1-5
TGCGCCAGCAGCCAAGGGACAGGTGGGTTGGGGCCCCAGCATTTT
CASSQGTGGLGPQHF
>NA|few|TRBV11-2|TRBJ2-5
TGTGCCAGCAGCCCGGACAGTTTCGCGGAGGCCCAGTACTTC
CASSPDSFAEAQYF
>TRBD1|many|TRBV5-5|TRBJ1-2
TGTGCCAGCAGCCAATTACAGGGGAACTATGGCTACACCTTC
CASSQLQGNYGYTF
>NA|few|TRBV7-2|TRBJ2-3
TGTGCCAGCAGCGGCAGGGGAGGCACAGATACGCAGTATTTT
CASSGRGGTDTQYF
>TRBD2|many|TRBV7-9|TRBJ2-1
TGTGCCAGCAGTCCTACCGGGACTAGCGGGATGGTGCAGTTCTTC
CASSPTGTSGMVQFF
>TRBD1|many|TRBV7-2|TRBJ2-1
TGTGCCAGCAGACCCAGGACAGGGGGAAATAATGAGCAGTTCTTC
CASRPRTGGNNEQFF
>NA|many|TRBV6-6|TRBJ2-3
TGTGCCAGCAGTTACCGGACAGATACGCAGTATTTT
CASSYRTDTQYF
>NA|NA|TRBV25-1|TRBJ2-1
TGTGCCAGCAGTGACCTGAGCGCGGAGCAGTTCTTC
CASSDLSAEQFF
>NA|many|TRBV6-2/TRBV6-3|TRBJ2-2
TGTGCCAGCAGCCTAACGACCATGAAGAACACCGGGGAGCTGTTTTTT
CASSLTTMKNTGELFF
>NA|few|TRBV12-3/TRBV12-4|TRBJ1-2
TGTGCCAGCACCCTTTCAGCAGGCTATGGCTACACCTTC
CASTLSAGYGYTF
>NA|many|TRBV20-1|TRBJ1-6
TGCAGTGCCGCCGACAGCTCCTATAATTCACCCCTCCACTTT
CSAADSSYNSPLHF
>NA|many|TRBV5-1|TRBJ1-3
TGCGCCAGCAGCCTCGGAATTCTAGCCGGAAACACCATATATTTT
CASSLGILAGNTIYF
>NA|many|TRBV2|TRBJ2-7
TGTGCCAGCAGTGAAGCCAAGGGGGCCTACGAGCAGTACTTC
CASSEAKGAYEQYF
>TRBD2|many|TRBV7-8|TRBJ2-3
TGTGCCAGCAGCCTCTTTGCGGGGGGGGGAAGCACAGATACGCAGTATTTT
CASSLFAGGGSTDTQYF